The rows below give T cell receptor beta chains drawn from one sample of a study of blood T cell repertoires in COVID-19. The method was immunoSEQ multiplex PCR; TCRdb's version includes in-frame clones alone and lacks a portion of them. The repertoire holds about 380,000 clones, with around 90% as singletons. Sequenced: PBMCs or T cells enriched from blood (not recorded which). The origin of the receptors is a woman in her late teens or twenties who had recovered from COVID-19. Each CDR3 is given with its conserved first and last residue. The order of the fields is V gene, clone size, D gene, J gene, CDR3 protein, CDR3 DNA. The D gene is left open where the match is weak. Size is omitted from some rows. Given values are once, few, many or a class for expanded clones.

TRBV6-5,.,.,TRBJ1-6,CASSSGGDGSPLHF,TGTGCCAGCAGCTCGGGAGGGGATGGTTCACCCCTCCACTTT
TRBV6-5,.,.,TRBJ2-7,CASRTGTKLPYEQYF,TGTGCCAGCAGAACTGGGACAAAGCTTCCCTACGAGCAGTACTTC
TRBV30,.,.,TRBJ1-2,CAWSVHRVSGYTF,TGTGCCTGGAGTGTTCACAGGGTCTCTGGCTACACCTTC
TRBV5-6,.,TRBD1,TRBJ1-5,CASSYQLQGTSNQPQHF,TGTGCCAGCAGCTACCAATTACAGGGGACCAGCAATCAGCCCCAGCATTTT
TRBV6-5,few,.,TRBJ1-2,CASSAFGANYGYTF,TGTGCCAGCAGCGCATTTGGGGCCAACTATGGCTACACCTTC
TRBV6-4,.,.,TRBJ1-2,CASSMPFTGTDYGYTF,TGTGCCAGCAGCATGCCTTTCACAGGCACAGACTATGGCTACACCTTC
TRBV7-3,.,TRBD1,TRBJ1-1,CASSRQGQGYTEAFF,TGTGCCAGCAGCCGGCAAGGACAGGGTTACACTGAAGCTTTCTTT
TRBV7-6,once,.,TRBJ2-2,CASSSTTGSSTGELFF,TGTGCCAGCAGCTCTACTACAGGGTCGAGCACCGGGGAGCTGTTTTTT
TRBV6-5,.,.,TRBJ2-1,CASSYPAGAEQFF,TGTGCCAGCAGTTACCCTGCGGGGGCTGAGCAGTTCTTC
TRBV9,.,.,TRBJ1-5,CASSVGGDNQPQHF,TGTGCCAGCAGCGTAGGCGGTGACAATCAGCCCCAGCATTTT
TRBV12-5,.,.,TRBJ2-5,CASGPSETQYF,TGTGCTAGTGGTCCTTCGGAGACCCAGTACTTC
TRBV24-1,.,TRBD1,TRBJ2-2,CATSDLGQGDTGELFF,TGTGCCACCAGTGATTTGGGACAGGGCGACACCGGGGAGCTGTTTTTT
TRBV15,.,.,TRBJ1-5,CATSESARGSNQPQHF,TGTGCCACCAGCGAGTCGGCGAGAGGTAGCAATCAGCCCCAGCATTTT
TRBV7-9,few,.,TRBJ2-6,CASSPLHVLTF,TGTGCCAGCAGCCCCCTCCACGTCCTGACTTTC
TRBV27,.,.,TRBJ2-7,CASSLEGQSRNEQYF,TGTGCCAGCAGTTTAGAGGGACAATCCCGCAACGAGCAGTACTTC
TRBV7-2,few,TRBD1,TRBJ1-1,CASSFEQGHTEAFF,TGTGCCAGCAGCTTCGAACAGGGGCACACTGAAGCTTTCTTT
TRBV2,.,TRBD1,TRBJ2-1,CASSPGQGSYNEQFF,TGTGCCAGCAGCCCTGGACAGGGGTCTTACAATGAGCAGTTCTTC
TRBV6-5,.,.,TRBJ2-5,CASSQGNQETQYF,TGTGCCAGCTCTCAGGGAAACCAAGAGACCCAGTACTTC
TRBV3-1/TRBV3-2,.,.,TRBJ1-5,CASSQPGNQPQHF,TGTGCCAGCAGCCAACCGGGGAATCAGCCCCAGCATTTT
TRBV2,few,.,TRBJ1-2,CASSGRDSAGYGYTF,TGTGCCAGCAGCGGAAGGGACTCCGCGGGGTATGGCTACACCTTC
TRBV7-3,.,TRBD2,TRBJ2-2,CASSLNPGGPNTGELFF,TGTGCCAGCAGCTTAAACCCGGGGGGGCCAAACACCGGGGAGCTGTTTTTT
TRBV6-5,.,.,TRBJ2-2,CASTSTGNTGELFF,TGTGCCAGCACCTCGACAGGGAACACCGGGGAGCTGTTTTTT
TRBV7-2,.,.,TRBJ2-7,CASSLGGVSYEQYF,TGTGCCAGCAGCTTAGGGGGGGTCTCCTACGAGCAGTACTTC
TRBV18,.,.,TRBJ1-5,CASSPNPSGLHQPQHF,TGTGCCAGCTCACCAAACCCCTCAGGGCTCCATCAGCCCCAGCATTTT
TRBV24-1,.,TRBD1,TRBJ1-2,CATSVRTGGNYGYTF,TGTGCCACCAGTGTTCGGACAGGGGGCAACTATGGCTACACCTTC
TRBV27,.,TRBD1,TRBJ2-7,CASSFLPGTGRGRSYEQYF,TGTGCCAGCAGTTTCCTCCCCGGGACAGGGAGAGGGCGATCCTACGAGCAGTACTTC
TRBV6-4,.,.,TRBJ1-1,CASSDLADKPNTEAFF,TGTGCCAGCAGTGACCTCGCCGATAAGCCGAACACTGAAGCTTTCTTT
TRBV2,.,.,TRBJ1-4,CASMGQGMTNEKLFF,TGTGCCAGCATGGGTCAGGGGATGACTAATGAAAAACTGTTTTTT
TRBV3-1/TRBV3-2,.,.,TRBJ1-3,CASSQEGATISGNTIYF,TGTGCCAGCAGCCAAGAAGGAGCGACGATCTCTGGAAACACCATATATTTT
TRBV29-1,.,.,TRBJ2-7,CSVEVNRETYEQYF,TGCAGCGTTGAAGTCAACAGGGAGACCTACGAGCAGTACTTC
TRBV5-1,.,.,TRBJ1-1,CASSPDGGYTEAFF,TGCGCCAGCAGCCCCGACGGGGGGTACACTGAAGCTTTCTTT
TRBV7-9,.,TRBD2,TRBJ2-3,CASSPRTSISTDTQYF,TGTGCCAGCAGCCCACGGACTAGCATAAGCACAGATACGCAGTATTTT
TRBV7-9,.,TRBD1,TRBJ1-2,CASSLDGTDYGYTF,TGTGCCAGCAGCTTAGATGGGACAGACTATGGCTACACCTTC
TRBV21-1,.,.,TRBJ1-1,CALSADRGLMDTEAFF,TGTGCCCTCAGCGCTGACAGGGGGCTTATGGACACTGAAGCTTTCTTT
TRBV10-3,.,.,TRBJ2-5,CAISTNMDYNQETQYF,TGTGCCATCAGCACCAATATGGACTATAACCAAGAGACCCAGTACTTC
TRBV9,.,TRBD1,TRBJ1-5,CASSPTGGGQPQHF,TGTGCCAGCAGCCCGACAGGGGGAGGTCAGCCCCAGCATTTT
TRBV27,once,.,TRBJ1-3,CASGVVVAGNTIYF,TGTGCCAGCGGTGTTGTAGTAGCCGGAAACACCATATATTTT
TRBV5-1,.,.,TRBJ2-7,CASSPGLFYEQYF,TGCGCCAGCAGCCCCGGACTCTTCTACGAGCAGTACTTC
TRBV6-5,many,.,TRBJ2-2,CASSPDQGRRELFF,TGTGCCAGCAGCCCAGACCAGGGGCGACGGGAGCTGTTTTTT
TRBV28,.,.,TRBJ1-5,CASSVVQIPSNQPQHF,TGTGCCAGCAGTGTCGTACAGATCCCTAGCAATCAGCCCCAGCATTTT
TRBV5-1,.,TRBD1,TRBJ1-2,CASSKNPGTDSANYGYTF,TGCGCCAGCAGCAAAAATCCCGGGACAGACTCCGCAAACTATGGCTACACCTTC
TRBV9,.,.,TRBJ1-1,CASSVLVGTEAFF,TGTGCCAGCAGCGTACTTGTCGGCACTGAAGCTTTCTTT
TRBV19,.,TRBD2,TRBJ2-7,CASSIEGGGSYEQYF,TGTGCCAGTAGTATAGAGGGCGGGGGCTCCTACGAGCAGTACTTC
TRBV7-9,.,.,TRBJ2-6,CASSPGSSGANVLTF,TGTGCCAGCAGCCCCGGGAGCTCTGGGGCCAACGTCCTGACTTTC
TRBV24-1,few,TRBD1,TRBJ1-6,CATSDLNRGGNSPLHF,TGTGCCACCAGTGATTTAAACAGGGGAGGAAATTCACCCCTCCACTTT
TRBV28,.,.,TRBJ1-2,CASSLTVKAGYGYTF,TGTGCCAGCAGTCTGACAGTTAAGGCTGGATATGGCTACACCTTC
TRBV6-5,once,TRBD1,TRBJ1-2,CASSYSAGGNYGYTF,TGTGCCAGCAGTTACTCGGCAGGGGGGAACTATGGCTACACCTTC
TRBV30,once,.,TRBJ1-6,CAWGITSGRGNSPLHF,TGTGCCTGGGGTATTACATCGGGCAGGGGAAATTCACCCCTCCACTTT
TRBV6-5,.,TRBD1,TRBJ1-4,CASSFVGDRSEKLFF,TGTGCCAGCAGTTTTGTCGGGGACAGGAGTGAAAAACTGTTTTTT
TRBV9,.,.,TRBJ1-1,CASGRGALGMNTEAFF,TGTGCCAGCGGGAGGGGGGCGCTGGGGATGAACACTGAAGCTTTCTTT
TRBV24-1,few,.,TRBJ1-2,CATSDLQGGGNNYGYTF,TGTGCCACCAGTGATTTGCAAGGGGGAGGGAATAACTATGGCTACACCTTC
TRBV2,once,.,TRBJ1-2,CASSAGSANYGYTF,TGTGCCAGCAGTGCAGGGTCGGCTAACTATGGCTACACCTTC